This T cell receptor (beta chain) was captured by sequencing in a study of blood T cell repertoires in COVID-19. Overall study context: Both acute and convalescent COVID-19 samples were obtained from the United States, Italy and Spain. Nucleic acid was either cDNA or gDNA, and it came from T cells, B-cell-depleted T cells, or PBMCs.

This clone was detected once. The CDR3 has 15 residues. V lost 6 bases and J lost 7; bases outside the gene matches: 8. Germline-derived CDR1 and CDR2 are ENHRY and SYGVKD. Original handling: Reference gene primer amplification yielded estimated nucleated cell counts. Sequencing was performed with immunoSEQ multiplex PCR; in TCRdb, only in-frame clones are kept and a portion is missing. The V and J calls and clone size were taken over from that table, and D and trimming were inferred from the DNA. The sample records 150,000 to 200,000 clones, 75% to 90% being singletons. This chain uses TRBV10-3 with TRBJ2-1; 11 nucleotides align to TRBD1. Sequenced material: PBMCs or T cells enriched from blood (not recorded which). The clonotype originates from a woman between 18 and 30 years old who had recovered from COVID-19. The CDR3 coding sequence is TGTGCCATCAGCCAAGGACAGGGGGCTGGGAATGAGCAGTTCTTC. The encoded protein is CAISQGQGAGNEQFF.